The source of this T cell receptor beta chain is a study of T cells in Graves' hyperthyroidism and ophthalmopathy. V gave up 5 bases and J gave up 7 bases, with 5 bases separating them. The CDR3 covers 10 residues. Germline CDR1 is SEHNR and CDR2 is FQNEAQ (reference sequence). Patients with uncontrolled infections, other autoimmune diseases, pregnancy or lactation were excluded. The study based diagnoses on clinical symptoms, serum thyroxine and TRAb, thyroid ultrasound and orbital computed tomography. Amplified TCR beta CDR3 regions came from RNA transcripts. First-round RT-PCR targeting the TCR CDR3 was performed with the HTBI primer set. One entry per CDR3 protein, called by TCRdb with MiXCR from the multiplex PCR reads. The data show roughly 500,000 distinct CDR3 sequences, just over 45% seen once.

The V and J genes are TRBV7-9 and TRBJ1-2; D call uncertain. The sequencing sample was made of peripheral blood or thyroid tissue (not recorded which). The sequence came from an adult woman with Graves' disease, either hyperthyroidism or ophthalmopathy (not recorded which). CDR3 loop: CASSVRGYTF. DNA of the CDR3: TGTGCCAGCAGCGTCCGTGGCTACACCTTC.